Listed here are 22 T cell receptor beta chains from one sample, sequenced in a study of shared clonotypes between healthy human individuals (dated by TCRdb to 2020 to 2021). Libraries were prepared through the immunoSEQ multiplex PCR assay. TCRdb took over this immuneACCESS table, retaining in-frame rearrangements with V and J assigned. Such tables are incomplete; in checked studies, under half of the missing clones stem from an unresolved V gene, and the remainder is unexplained. The sample table shows 2 million to 2.5 million clones, and roughly 90% are seen once. Around 0.38% of the sample is taken by the ten largest. The specimen sequenced was naive CD4+ T cells from PBMCs. The sample's cell subset or site label is to be understood as: CD45RA+ positively selected. These receptors came from a man between 18 and 29 years old in good health. Some clones in this sample may be carry-over from other donors' samples.

The chain combines TRBV28 with TRBJ2-1; 15 bases are shared with TRBD2. From germline, CDR1 is MDHEN and CDR2 SYDVKM. The junction had 18 bases not matched to a gene; V was cut back by 6 bases and J by 0 bases. This CDR3 contains 22 residues. For the CDR3, the DNA is TGTGCCAGCAGGTCTGCTATTACGCCGGGACTAGCGGGAGGCAGCTCCTACAATGAGCAGTTCTTC. Protein product: CASRSAITPGLAGGSSYNEQFF. The full variable domain, in which reference TRBV28 and TRBJ2-1 provide the parts outside the CDR3, is DVKVTQSSRYLVKRTGEKVFLECVQDMDHENMFWYRQDPGLGLRLIYFSYDVKMKEKGDIPEGYSVSREKKERFSLILESASTNQTSMYLCASRSAITPGLAGGSSYNEQFFGPGTRLTVL.

The J gene is TRBJ2-1, the V gene TRBV5-1, with 8 bases matching TRBD2. V lost 5 bases and J lost 6; bases outside the gene matches: 7. Per germline, CDR1 SGHRS and CDR2 YFSETQ. There are 14 residues in the CDR3. In DNA, the CDR3 is TGCGCCAGCAGAAGCGGGAGTGGGGGCAATGAGCAGTTCTTC. Translation: CASRSGSGGNEQFF.

The rearrangement links TRBV10-1 to TRBJ2-3; 8 positions agree with TRBD1. CDR3 size: 16 residues. The germline gives CDR1 WNHNN, CDR2 SYGVQD (reference sequence). The V and J ends lost 6 bases and 0 bases, in that order; junction bases with no gene match: 8. CDR3 sequence (DNA): TGCGCCAGCAGCTGGGACAGGAGATCTAGCACAGATACGCAGTATTTT. Translating gives CASSWDRRSSTDTQYF.

The rearrangement uses TRBV11-2 and TRBJ2-2; D is ambiguous. The CDR3 is 16 residues long. Trimming took off 1 base at V and 2 bases at J, with 11 bases between the two ends. The germline CDR1 and CDR2 sequences are SGHAT and FQNNGV. The CDR3 sequence is CASSLAWHFNTGELFF. CDR3 DNA: TGTGCCAGCAGCTTAGCATGGCATTTTAACACCGGGGAGCTGTTTTTT.

The genes are TRBV10-1 and TRBJ2-7, with a weak D call TRBD2 (6 bases). V was shortened by 8 bases and J by 3 bases, with 20 bases between the two germline ends. CDR3 length equals 15 residues. Germline lookup yields CDR1 WNHNN and CDR2 SYGVQD (reference sequence). The CDR3: CASPGGPGSNYEQYF. CDR3 DNA: TGCGCCAGCCCCGGTGGGCCCGGGAGCAACTACGAGCAGTACTTC.

The chain carries TRBV4-1 and TRBJ2-7; D might be TRBD2 (5 bases). Germline values: CDR1 MGHRA, CDR2 YSYEKL. The CDR3 covers 15 residues. V lost 1 base to trimming and J lost 2 bases, with 12 bases between them. As DNA, the CDR3 is TGCGCCAGCAGCCAAGTGCTAGCTCCTCCCTACGAGCAGTACTTC. Translation: CASSQVLAPPYEQYF.

This sequence joins TRBV15 and TRBJ2-7; D possibly corresponds to TRBD2 (6 bases). CDR1 is LNHNV, CDR2 YYDKDF, per germline (reference sequence). Trimming shortened V by 3 bases and J by 3 bases, and 9 bases separated the two germline ends. This CDR3 contains 13 residues. CDR3 sequence reads: CATSRPGVYEQYF. DNA of the CDR3: TGTGCCACCAGCAGGCCGGGAGTCTACGAGCAGTACTTC. Full variable domain (outside the CDR3, taken from reference TRBV15 and TRBJ2-7): DAMVIQNPRYQVTQFGKPVTLSCSQTLNHNVMYWYQQKSSQAPKLLFHYYDKDFNNEADTPDNFQSRRPNTSFCFLDIRSPGLGDTAMYLCATSRPGVYEQYFGPGTRLTVT.

The chain uses TRBV29-1 and TRBJ2-5; 13 bases line up with TRBD2. CDR3 length: 15 residues. V was pared by 6 bases and J by 3 bases, with 7 bases of the junction left unmatched. Germline assignment: CDR1 SQVTM and CDR2 ANQGSEA. The DNA of the CDR3 is TGCAGCGTCGTAAAGGGGACTAGCGGGGAAGAGACCCAGTACTTC. As protein: CSVVKGTSGEETQYF.

In the case of this clone: The identical CDR3 is also encoded by other nucleotide sequences in the sample. The V call is TRBV18, the J call TRBJ2-7; D is tentatively TRBD1 or TRBD2 (5 bases each). In germline, CDR1 is KGHSH, CDR2 LQKENI. The CDR3 loop spans 13 amino acids. Trimming left V 4 bases short and J 2 bases short, with 9 bases between. CDR3 sequence: CASSLGTAYEQYF. DNA for the CDR3: TGTGCCAGCTCACTTGGGACCGCCTACGAGCAGTACTTC.

The V call is TRBV7-9, the J call TRBJ2-1; 10 bases map to TRBD1. V was clipped by 5 bases and J by 1 base; unmatched bases: 2. Germline V CDR1 and CDR2: SEHNR, FQNEAQ (reference sequence). This CDR3 is built from 15 residues. CDR3 in amino acids: CASSRTGGSYNEQFF. The CDR3 DNA sequence: TGTGCCAGCAGCCGGACAGGGGGGTCCTACAATGAGCAGTTCTTC.

This clone appeared once. J is TRBJ2-6 and V is TRBV28; D might be TRBD2 (6 bases). Germline CDR1 is MDHEN and CDR2 is SYDVKM. CDR3 length: 14 amino acids. V was pared by 11 bases and J by 4 bases, with 15 bases between. CDR3 region: CAGAGRWGANVLTF. The DNA of the CDR3 is TGTGCCGGGGCAGGGAGGTGGGGGGCCAACGTCCTGACTTTC.

This chain joins TRBV5-6 and TRBJ1-5; D gene unclear. Germline lookup yields CDR1 SGHDT and CDR2 YYEEEE. Trimming took 5 bases from V and 4 from J, leaving 22 bases between them. The CDR3 covers 17 residues. CDR3 loop: CASSRNSWAGGNQPQHF. Here the CDR3 DNA reads TGTGCCAGCAGTCGGAATTCCTGGGCCGGTGGGAATCAGCCCCAGCATTTT.

This sequence joins TRBV6-1 and TRBJ1-2; TRBD1 matches 8 bases. The germline CDR1 and CDR2 sequences are MNHNS and SASEGT. The CDR3 extends over 15 amino acids. With 11 bases clipped from V and 1 base from J, the junction kept 12 bases outside the gene matches. As DNA, the CDR3 is TGTGCCGGACAGGGACGGATTCCTAATAACTATGGCTACACCTTC. This encodes CAGQGRIPNNYGYTF.

The V gene is TRBV7-9, the J gene TRBJ2-3; 9 nucleotides line up with TRBD1. The CDR3 covers 16 residues. CDR1 is SEHNR and CDR2 is FQNEAQ in the germline V gene (reference sequence). V was pared by 2 bases and J by 3 bases, with 6 bases of the junction left unmatched. The CDR3, as DNA: TGTGCCAGCAGCTTAACCCGGACAGGGGAAACAGATACGCAGTATTTT. Translating gives CASSLTRTGETDTQYF.

V and J are TRBV4-1 and TRBJ2-7, with a weak D call TRBD1 (5 bases). V lost 0 bases to trimming and J lost 4 bases, with 10 bases between them. The CDR3 has 14 amino acids. Germline CDR1 is MGHRA and CDR2 is YSYEKL. Here the CDR3 DNA reads TGCGCCAGCAGCCAAGAGGGCCAGGGATACGAGCAGTACTTC. It is translated as CASSQEGQGYEQYF.

The rearrangement uses TRBV15 and TRBJ1-2, with D unresolved. Looked up from germline, CDR1 is LNHNV and CDR2 is YYDKDF (reference sequence). This CDR3 contains 15 residues. V lost 3 bases to trimming and J lost 0 bases, with 11 bases between them. The CDR3 is CATSRNRDPNYGYTF. CDR3 sequence (DNA): TGTGCCACCAGCAGGAACCGGGATCCTAACTATGGCTACACCTTC.

CDR3 sequence (DNA): TGCGCCAGCAGCTCGGTAAGGGCTAGCGGGTACAATGAGCAGTTCTTC. It encodes CASSSVRASGYNEQFF. The chain has TRBV5-1 and TRBJ2-1; 8 nucleotides align to TRBD2. V dropped 3 bases and J dropped 4; count of bases not matched to a gene: 9. CDR3 length equals 16 residues. CDR1 and CDR2 from the germline V gene are SGHRS and YFSETQ.

The chain carries TRBV6-6 and TRBJ2-5; TRBD2 is a possible D gene (6 bases). The V and J ends lost 6 bases and 5 bases respectively, with 22 bases between them. Germline V gene sequence: CDR1 MNHNY, CDR2 SVGAGI (reference sequence). The CDR3 has 16 residues. DNA of the CDR3: TGTGCCAGCAGGGACCCGTGGAGCGGGCAAAGGGAGACCCAGTACTTC. It yields the protein CASRDPWSGQRETQYF.

V gene TRBV29-1 combines with J gene TRBJ1-3; TRBD1 might be the D (6 bases). The CDR3 contains 12 residues. The V end was cut by 6 bases, the J end by 8 bases, with 14 bases between. Germline values: CDR1 SQVTM, CDR2 ANQGSEA. The CDR3 region has the DNA TGCAGCGTGTGGGACAAAGGAGACACCATATATTTT. It yields the protein CSVWDKGDTIYF.

The chain joins TRBV28 to TRBJ1-1; 7 bases are a match to TRBD1. The CDR3 loop spans 13 amino acids. Germline V gene data show CDR1 as MDHEN and CDR2 as SYDVKM. J lost 4 bases, V lost 8 bases, and 7 bases had no gene match. The CDR3 bases are TGTGCCAGCTACATACAGGGGACCACTGAAGCTTTCTTT. Its protein product is CASYIQGTTEAFF.

V is TRBV5-5 and J is TRBJ2-7; 7 bases fit TRBD2. This CDR3 is built from 15 residues. Trimming removed 5 bases from V and 4 bases from J; junction bases left unmatched: 12. CDR1 and CDR2 from the germline V gene are SGHKS and YYEKEE (reference sequence). The CDR3 reads CASRMDGGTRYEQYF. The CDR3 bases are TGTGCCAGCAGGATGGACGGGGGGACTCGATACGAGCAGTACTTC.

This rearrangement joins TRBV18 to TRBJ1-2; possibly TRBD1 for D (5 bases). Trimming cost V 3 bases and J 4 bases, with 6 bases left between them. CDR3 length: 12 residues. Germline CDR1 reads KGHSH; CDR2 reads LQKENI. CDR3 DNA sequence: TGTGCCAGCTCACCGGACACCTATGGCTACACCTTC. This codes for CASSPDTYGYTF.